These 9 T cell receptor beta chains came from one sample sequenced in a study of blood T cell repertoires in COVID-19. The assay was immunoSEQ multiplex PCR, and TCRdb's table has in-frame clones only and misses some. The sample consists of hundreds of thousands of clones, 82% of them appearing once. The sample was peripheral blood. Receptor source: a woman of 80 years or more with acute or convalescent COVID-19.

This clone was seen only a few times. The same CDR3 is also encoded by other DNA sequences in this sample. The V and J genes are TRBV2 and TRBJ2-5, with no clear D. Germline CDR1 SNHLY, CDR2 FYNNEI. V lost 4 bases and J 3 bases, leaving 3 bases between the germline ends. The CDR3 runs to 11 residues. The CDR3 DNA reads TGTGCCAGCAGTGCTAAAGAGACCCAGTACTTC. Protein product: CASSAKETQYF.

V gene TRBV5-5 combines with J gene TRBJ2-1; TRBD2 agrees at 13 bases. Germline lookup yields CDR1 SGHKS and CDR2 YYEKEE (reference sequence). The J segment lost 5 bases and the V segment lost 5 bases, leaving 7 bases of the junction unmatched. The CDR3 runs to 16 residues. The CDR3 protein is CASRAGLAGANNEQFF. The CDR3 DNA sequence: TGTGCCAGCAGGGCCGGACTAGCGGGGGCAAACAATGAGCAGTTCTTC.

The chain has TRBV24-1 and TRBJ2-7; weak D call: TRBD1 (6 bases). This CDR3 contains 15 residues. Trimming cost V 5 bases and J 7 bases, with 20 bases left between them. Germline assignment: CDR1 KGHDR and CDR2 SFDVKD. The CDR3 DNA reads TGTGCCACCAGTGGTTCCGGGACACCCTTTTCGGAGCAGTACTTC. Translation gives CATSGSGTPFSEQYF.

V is TRBV12-5 and J is TRBJ1-5; D not certain. Germline lookup yields CDR1 LGHNT and CDR2 FRNRAP. V was cut by 0 bases and J by 5 bases, with 23 bases left in between. The CDR3 is made up of 19 amino acids. CDR3 protein: CASGLVSQVALSCYQPQHF. The DNA of the CDR3 is TGTGCTAGTGGTTTGGTCAGTCAGGTCGCCCTTAGTTGCTATCAGCCCCAGCATTTT. Combining the CDR3 with reference TRBV12-5 and TRBJ1-5 gives the whole variable domain DARVTQTPRHKVTEMGQEVTMRCQPILGHNTVFWYRQTMMQGLELLAYFRNRAPLDDSGMPKDRFSAEMPDATLATLKIQPSEPRDSAVYFCASGLVSQVALSCYQPQHFGDGTRLSIL.

V and J are TRBV6-1 and TRBJ1-6, with unresolved D. The germline CDR1 and CDR2 sequences are MNHNS and SASEGT. CDR3 length: 15 amino acids. V was trimmed by 2 bases and J by 4 bases, leaving 9 bases between them. The CDR3 nucleotides read TGTGCCAGCAGTGAACAGGCACTTTATAATTCACCCCTCCACTTT. It is translated as CASSEQALYNSPLHF.

The chain combines TRBV29-1 with TRBJ2-3; TRBD2 agrees at 14 bases. Germline CDR1 is SQVTM and CDR2 is ANQGSEA. The CDR3 length is 13 residues. Trimming cost V 8 bases and J 4 bases; bases outside gene matches: 2. DNA of the CDR3: TGCAGCCTGACTAGCGGGGGGGCAGATACGCAGTATTTT. Protein product: CSLTSGGADTQYF.

In its sample, this clone was seen a few times. This chain joins TRBV3-1 (or the pseudogene TRBV3-2) and TRBJ2-2; 8 positions agree with TRBD2. Germline V gene lookup returns CDR1 LGHDT and CDR2 YNNKEL (reference sequence). This CDR3 is 16 amino acids long. V lost 1 base, J lost 4 bases, and 5 bases stayed unmatched. The CDR3 DNA sequence: TGTGCCAGCAGCCAAGGAGGTAGCGGGGTCACCGGGGAGCTGTTTTTT. Amino acids: CASSQGGSGVTGELFF.

The J gene is TRBJ1-4, the V gene TRBV18; D remains ambiguous. The ends were cut back, 1 base at V and 2 bases at J, with 14 bases in the middle. The CDR3 has 17 residues. Germline CDR1 is KGHSH and CDR2 is LQKENI. CDR3 residues: CASSPQQTPGTNEKLFF. The CDR3 coding sequence is TGTGCCAGCTCACCACAACAAACCCCGGGGACTAATGAAAAACTGTTTTTT.

This clone has only one observation. V and J are TRBV19 and TRBJ1-5; D is possibly TRBD1 (5 bases). This CDR3 has 13 amino acids. Trimming took 7 bases from V and 5 from J, leaving 12 bases between them. The germline V gene has CDR1 LNHDA and CDR2 SQIVND (reference sequence). CDR3 in DNA: TGTGCCAGTATCGGGGGTAGGCATCAGCCCCAGCATTTT. Translation gives CASIGGRHQPQHF.